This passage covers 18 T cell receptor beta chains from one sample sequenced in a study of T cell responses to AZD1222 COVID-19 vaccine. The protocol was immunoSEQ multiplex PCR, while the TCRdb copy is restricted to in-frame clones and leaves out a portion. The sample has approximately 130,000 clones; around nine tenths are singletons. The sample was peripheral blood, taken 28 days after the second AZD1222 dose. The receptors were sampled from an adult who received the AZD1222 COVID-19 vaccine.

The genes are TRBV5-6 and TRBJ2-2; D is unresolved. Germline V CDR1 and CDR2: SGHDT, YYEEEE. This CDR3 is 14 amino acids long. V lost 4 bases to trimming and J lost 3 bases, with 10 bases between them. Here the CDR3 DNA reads TGTGCCAGCAGCCCGGACGGAGACACCGGGGAGCTGTTTTTT. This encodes CASSPDGDTGELFF.

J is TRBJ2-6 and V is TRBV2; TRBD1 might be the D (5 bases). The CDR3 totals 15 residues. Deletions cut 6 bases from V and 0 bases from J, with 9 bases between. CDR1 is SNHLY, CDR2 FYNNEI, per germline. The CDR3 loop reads CASRLRDSGANVLTF. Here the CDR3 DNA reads TGTGCCAGCAGGCTCAGGGACTCTGGGGCCAACGTCCTGACTTTC.

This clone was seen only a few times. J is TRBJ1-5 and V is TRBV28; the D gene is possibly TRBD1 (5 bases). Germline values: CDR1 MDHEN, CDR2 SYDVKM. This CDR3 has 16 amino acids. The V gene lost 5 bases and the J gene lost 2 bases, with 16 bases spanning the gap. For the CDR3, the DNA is TGTGCCAGCAGTCCGGCGGGGAGAGGGGGCAATCAGCCCCAGCATTTT. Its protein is CASSPAGRGGNQPQHF.

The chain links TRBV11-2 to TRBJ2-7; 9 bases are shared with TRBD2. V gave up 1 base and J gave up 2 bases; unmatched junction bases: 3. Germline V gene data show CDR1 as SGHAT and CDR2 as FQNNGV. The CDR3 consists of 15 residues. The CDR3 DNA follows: TGTGCCAGCAGCTTAGGAGCGGGGGGTACCTACGAGCAGTACTTC. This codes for CASSLGAGGTYEQYF.

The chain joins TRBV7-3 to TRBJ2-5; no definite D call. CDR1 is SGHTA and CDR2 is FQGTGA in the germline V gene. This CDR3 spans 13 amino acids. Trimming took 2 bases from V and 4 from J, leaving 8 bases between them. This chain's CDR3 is CASSLSVRETQYF. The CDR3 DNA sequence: TGTGCCAGCAGCTTATCGGTGAGAGAGACCCAGTACTTC. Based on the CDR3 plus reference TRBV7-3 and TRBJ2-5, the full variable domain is GAGVSQTPSNKVTEKGKYVELRCDPISGHTALYWYRQSLGQGPEFLIYFQGTGAADDSGLPNDRFFAVRPEGSVSTLKIQRTERGDSAVYLCASSLSVRETQYFGPGTRLLVL.

CDR3: CASSLSSGRFSEQYF. The CDR3 DNA reads TGTGCCAGCAGCCTTAGTAGCGGGAGGTTTTCCGAGCAGTACTTC. V is TRBV3-1 (or the pseudogene TRBV3-2) and J is TRBJ2-7; 10 nucleotides align to TRBD2. V lost 4 bases to trimming and J lost 6 bases; unmatched junction nucleotides: 9. The CDR3 has 15 residues. CDR1 LGHDT and CDR2 YNNKEL come from the germline V gene (reference sequence).

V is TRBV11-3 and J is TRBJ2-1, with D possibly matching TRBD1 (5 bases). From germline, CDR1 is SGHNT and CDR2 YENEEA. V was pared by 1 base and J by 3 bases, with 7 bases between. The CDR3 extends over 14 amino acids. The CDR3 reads CASSLGTNYNEQFF. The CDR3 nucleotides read TGTGCCAGCAGCTTAGGGACAAACTACAATGAGCAGTTCTTC.

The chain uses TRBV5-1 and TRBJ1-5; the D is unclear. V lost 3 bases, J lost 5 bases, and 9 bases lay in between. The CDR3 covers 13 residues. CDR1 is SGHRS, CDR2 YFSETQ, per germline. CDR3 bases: TGCGCCAGCAGCTCCCTTCCGGATCAGCCCCAGCATTTT. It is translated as CASSSLPDQPQHF.

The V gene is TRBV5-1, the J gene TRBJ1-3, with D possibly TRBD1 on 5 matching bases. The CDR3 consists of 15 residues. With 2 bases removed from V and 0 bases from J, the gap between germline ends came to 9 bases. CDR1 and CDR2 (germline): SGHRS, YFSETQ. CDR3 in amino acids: CASSFLGTSGNTIYF. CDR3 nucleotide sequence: TGCGCCAGCAGCTTCTTGGGGACCTCTGGAAACACCATATATTTT.

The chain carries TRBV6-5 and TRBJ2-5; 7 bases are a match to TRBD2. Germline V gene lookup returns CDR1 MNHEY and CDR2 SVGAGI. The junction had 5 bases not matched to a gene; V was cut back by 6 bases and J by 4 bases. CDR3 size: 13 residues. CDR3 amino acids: CASRLLASETQYF. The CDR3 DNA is TGTGCCAGCAGACTACTAGCGTCAGAGACCCAGTACTTC.

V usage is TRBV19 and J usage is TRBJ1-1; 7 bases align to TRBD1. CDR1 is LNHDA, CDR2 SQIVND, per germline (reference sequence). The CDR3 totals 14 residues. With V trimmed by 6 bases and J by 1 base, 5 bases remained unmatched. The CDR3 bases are TGTGCCAGTAGCCCGGGACAGAGGAACACTGAAGCTTTCTTT. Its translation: CASSPGQRNTEAFF.

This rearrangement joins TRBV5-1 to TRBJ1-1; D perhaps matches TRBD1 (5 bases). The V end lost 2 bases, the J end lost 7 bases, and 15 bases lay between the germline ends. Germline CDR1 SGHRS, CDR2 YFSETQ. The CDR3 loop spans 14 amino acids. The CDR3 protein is CASSFKGTEGEAFF. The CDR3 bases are TGCGCCAGCAGCTTCAAGGGGACGGAGGGTGAAGCTTTCTTT.

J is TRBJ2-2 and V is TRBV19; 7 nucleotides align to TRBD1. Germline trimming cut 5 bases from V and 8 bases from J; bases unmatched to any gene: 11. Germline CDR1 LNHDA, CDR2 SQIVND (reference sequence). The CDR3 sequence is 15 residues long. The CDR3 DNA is TGTGCCAGTAGTGCACGACAGGGCCTTGGGGGGGAGCTGTTTTTT. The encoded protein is CASSARQGLGGELFF.

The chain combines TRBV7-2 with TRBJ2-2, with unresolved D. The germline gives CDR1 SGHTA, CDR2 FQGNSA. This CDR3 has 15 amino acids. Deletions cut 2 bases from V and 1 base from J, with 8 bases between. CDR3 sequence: CASSLRTENTGELFF. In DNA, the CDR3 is TGTGCCAGCAGCTTAAGGACCGAGAACACCGGGGAGCTGTTTTTT.

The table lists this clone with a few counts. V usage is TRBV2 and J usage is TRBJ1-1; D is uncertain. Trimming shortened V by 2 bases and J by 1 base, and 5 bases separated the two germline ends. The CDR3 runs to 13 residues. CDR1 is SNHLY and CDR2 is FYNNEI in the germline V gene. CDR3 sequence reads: CASSERWNTEAFF. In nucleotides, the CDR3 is TGTGCCAGCAGTGAACGTTGGAACACTGAAGCTTTCTTT.

DNA for the CDR3: TGTGCCAGCAGTTCCCGGGACCCCCGCTCCTACAATGAGCAGTTCTTC. Encoded protein: CASSSRDPRSYNEQFF. The rearrangement links TRBV28 to TRBJ2-1; D may match TRBD1 or TRBD2 (5 bases each). Germline values: CDR1 MDHEN, CDR2 SYDVKM. This CDR3 region has 16 residues. V dropped 4 bases and J dropped 0 bases, with 13 bases sitting between them. Full variable domain (outside the CDR3, taken from reference TRBV28 and TRBJ2-1): DVKVTQSSRYLVKRTGEKVFLECVQDMDHENMFWYRQDPGLGLRLIYFSYDVKMKEKGDIPEGYSVSREKKERFSLILESASTNQTSMYLCASSSRDPRSYNEQFFGPGTRLTVL.

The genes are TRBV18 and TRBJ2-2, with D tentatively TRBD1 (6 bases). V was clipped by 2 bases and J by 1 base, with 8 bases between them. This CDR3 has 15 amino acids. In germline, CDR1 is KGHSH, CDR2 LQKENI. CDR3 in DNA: TGTGCCAGCTCACCAAAGGGACAGAACACCGGGGAGCTGTTTTTT. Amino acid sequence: CASSPKGQNTGELFF.

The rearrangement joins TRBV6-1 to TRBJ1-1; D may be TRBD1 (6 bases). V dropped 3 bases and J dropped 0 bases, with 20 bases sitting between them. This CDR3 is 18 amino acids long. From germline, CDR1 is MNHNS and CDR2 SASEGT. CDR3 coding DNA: TGTGCCAGCAGTGAGGATTCGGTACAGGGCTTTATGAACACTGAAGCTTTCTTT. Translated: CASSEDSVQGFMNTEAFF.